The clone carrying this T cell receptor (beta chain) has only a few counts. Its cognate antigen is unknown. The sample is drawn from a study of T cells in Graves' hyperthyroidism and ophthalmopathy. Whole-study findings and limits: With a median lead of 6.5 months before onset, the model predicted ophthalmopathy.

What was amplified from RNA transcripts were TCR beta CDR3 regions. Using the HTBI primer set, a first-round RT-PCR was run on the TCR CDR3. TCRdb ran MiXCR on the multiplex PCR reads and lists one entry per CDR3 protein. This sample has about 600,000 distinct CDR3 sequences, with 14% found just once. Looked up from germline, CDR1 is LNHDA and CDR2 is SQIVND (reference sequence). This CDR3 is built from 14 residues. V was pared by 5 bases and J by 4 bases, with 14 bases between. Orbital computed tomography, thyroid ultrasound, serum thyroxine and TRAb, and clinical symptoms together informed the diagnoses.

Material for sequencing was blood. The origin of this receptor is a woman aged 18-29 years with Graves' ophthalmopathy. The chain employs TRBV19 and TRBJ1-1; D gene unclear. CDR3 nucleotide sequence: TGTGCCAGTAGTTGGAGGCCCACTGGCACTGAAGCTTTCTTT. Amino acids: CASSWRPTGTEAFF.